Listed below are T cell receptor beta chains from one sample, sequenced in a study of blood T cell repertoires in COVID-19. Sequencing used immunoSEQ multiplex PCR; TCRdb keeps in-frame clones, though not all of them. The sample consists of some 160,000 clones, under 95% of them appearing once. The sample taken for sequencing was peripheral blood. The receptor set was obtained from a man aged 18 to 29 with acute or convalescent COVID-19. The CDR3 runs from the conserved cysteine through the conserved F or W. D genes are given only for firm matches. Not all rows give a size; the values are once, few, many and, for expanded clones, a class.

>TRBV6-5|TRBJ2-1|-|-
TGTGCCAGCAGTTACGACAGGAATGAGCAGTTCTTC
CASSYDRNEQFF
>TRBV28|TRBJ1-2|-|-
TGTGCCAGCAGTTTAGGGGCTGGCTATGGCTACACCTTC
CASSLGAGYGYTF
>TRBV6-6|TRBJ2-7|-|TRBD1
TGTGCCAGCATCCCGGGAGGACAGGGGGTTTACGAGCAGTACTTC
CASIPGGQGVYEQYF
>TRBV2|TRBJ2-2|few|-
TGTGCCAGCAGTGCGGAAGGGGGGAACACCGGGGAGCTGTTTTTT
CASSAEGGNTGELFF
>TRBV7-8|TRBJ2-2|-|TRBD1
TGTGCCAGCAGCTCACCGATTTTGGCCTATGGACAGGGGGCTTCGGGGGAGCTGTTTTTT
CASSSPILAYGQGASGELFF
>TRBV7-9|TRBJ2-1|-|TRBD2
TGTGCCAGCAGCCTCCTACTAGCGGGGGGGGCCAATGAGCAGTTCTTC
CASSLLLAGGANEQFF
>TRBV18|TRBJ1-1|-|-
TGTGCCAGCTCACCTACTCCAGGGAACACTGAAGCTTTCTTT
CASSPTPGNTEAFF
>TRBV6-6|TRBJ2-7|-|TRBD2
TGTGCCAGCAGTCTAGCGGGTTCCTCCTACGAGCAGTACTTC
CASSLAGSSYEQYF
>TRBV7-2|TRBJ1-5|-|TRBD1
TGTGCCAGCAGCTCCAGACAGGGAGGCCAGCCCCAGCATTTT
CASSSRQGGQPQHF
>TRBV27|TRBJ2-4|once|TRBD1
TGTGCCAGCAGTCCCCCGTGGGGACAGGGGGCCAAAAACATTCAGTACTTC
CASSPPWGQGAKNIQYF
>TRBV6-5|TRBJ2-7|-|TRBD1
TGTGCCAGCAGTAAGGGACAGGGGACCTACGAGCAGTACTTC
CASSKGQGTYEQYF
>TRBV3-1/TRBV3-2|TRBJ1-2|-|TRBD1
TGTGCCAGCAGCCAATGGGACAGTAACTATGGCTACACCTTC
CASSQWDSNYGYTF
>TRBV3-1/TRBV3-2|TRBJ2-5|-|-
TGTGCCAGCAGCCAAGGAGCTACAGAGACCCAGTACTTC
CASSQGATETQYF
>TRBV9|TRBJ2-5|-|TRBD2
TGTGCCAGCAGCGTAGTTAGCGGGAGTTTAGAGACCCAGTACTTC
CASSVVSGSLETQYF
>TRBV4-1|TRBJ1-3|-|TRBD1
TGCGCCAGCAGCGTATACAGGGGCCGCGTGGATATTGGTGGAAACACCATATATTTT
CASSVYRGRVDIGGNTIYF
>TRBV19|TRBJ1-1|-|-
TGTGCCAGTCTTAAGGCAGGGAACACTGAAGCTTTCTTT
CASLKAGNTEAFF
>TRBV27|TRBJ1-1|-|-
TGTGCCAGCAGTTTGGTTTTCGGCACTGAAGCTTTCTTT
CASSLVFGTEAFF
>TRBV10-3|TRBJ2-7|-|-
TGTGCCATCAGTGAGTCAGTAGTTCGCCCCTACGAGCAGTACTTC
CAISESVVRPYEQYF
>TRBV3-1/TRBV3-2|TRBJ1-4|-|-
TGTGCCAGCAGCCAAAGGGGTAGTAATGAAAAACTGTTTTTT
CASSQRGSNEKLFF
>TRBV5-4|TRBJ2-5|-|TRBD2
TGTGCCAGCAGCACAAGAGCGGGGACGTACCAAGAGACCCAGTACTTC
CASSTRAGTYQETQYF
>TRBV5-1|TRBJ2-5|-|-
TGCGCCAGCAGCTTGGCCCAAGTCGGAGAGACCCAGTACTTC
CASSLAQVGETQYF
>TRBV7-9|TRBJ1-2|once|-
TGTGCCAGCAGCTTAGGACAGGTTTATTTCCGGGGCTACACCTTC
CASSLGQVYFRGYTF
>TRBV19|TRBJ1-4|once|-
TGTGCCAGTAGTATAAGGGCACAGTTAAGGGGTCTCGAGGAAAAACTGTTTTTT
CASSIRAQLRGLEEKLFF
>TRBV6-1|TRBJ1-2|-|-
TGTGCCAGCAGTGAATTCGACACTAACTATGGCTACACCTTC
CASSEFDTNYGYTF
>TRBV28|TRBJ1-5|-|TRBD1
TGTGCCAGCAGTCCGGGACAGGGGTCCATGTATAATCAGCCCCAGCATTTT
CASSPGQGSMYNQPQHF
>TRBV6-1|TRBJ1-4|-|-
TGTGCCAGCAGTGATTCGTCCCTTAATGAAAAACTGTTTTTT
CASSDSSLNEKLFF
>TRBV2|TRBJ1-5|-|-
TGTGCCAGCAGTGAAGCGCGAACAGGGCCCCAGCCCCAGCATTTT
CASSEARTGPQPQHF
>TRBV10-2|TRBJ2-7|-|TRBD1
TGCGCCAGCCAACACAGGGGCAGCTCCTACGAGCAGTACTTC
CASQHRGSSYEQYF
>TRBV19|TRBJ1-5|-|-
TGTGCCAGTAGTGGACAAAACAATCAGCCCCAGCATTTT
CASSGQNNQPQHF
>TRBV21-1|TRBJ2-1|-|-
TGTGCCAGCAGCAAAGCGCTTTGGGGGCCGGGACTAGCGGTCTCCTACAATGAGCAGTTCTTC
CASSKALWGPGLAVSYNEQFF
>TRBV4-1|TRBJ2-7|-|TRBD2
TGCGCCAGCAGCCGTACGAGCGGGGAGGACTACGAGCAGTACTTC
CASSRTSGEDYEQYF
>TRBV5-4|TRBJ1-2|-|-
TGTGCCAGCAGCTTGACAGGACCTGGCGGCTACACCTTC
CASSLTGPGGYTF
>TRBV7-9|TRBJ2-7|-|-
TGTGCCAGCAGCTTTAGTACAGACTCCTACGAGCAGTACTTC
CASSFSTDSYEQYF
>TRBV6-5|TRBJ1-4|few|-
TGTGCCAGCAGTTACGAGGGAAGCGAAAATGAAAAACTGTTTTTT
CASSYEGSENEKLFF
>TRBV5-1|TRBJ2-7|-|-
TGCGCCAGCAGCTTGAACCCGGACGAGCAGTACTTC
CASSLNPDEQYF
>TRBV15|TRBJ1-6|-|-
TGTGCCACCAGCAGAGATGGACAGCCGATTAATTCACCCCTCCACTTT
CATSRDGQPINSPLHF
>TRBV7-9|TRBJ1-1|few|-
TGTGCCAGCAGCTTAGGGGCGGCGGGGGCTGAAGCTTTCTTT
CASSLGAAGAEAFF
>TRBV27|TRBJ2-2|-|TRBD1
TGTGCCAGCAGTTTAACCCTATCCCGACAGGGGAGGTATCGGGGAGACACCGGGGAGCTGTTTTTT
CASSLTLSRQGRYRGDTGELFF
>TRBV19|TRBJ2-1|-|-
TGTGCCAGTAGTATAGTCCCCCTCACAGGGAACTCCTACAATGAGCAGTTCTTC
CASSIVPLTGNSYNEQFF
>TRBV10-3|TRBJ2-1|-|TRBD1
TGTGCCATCGGGACAGAATACAATGAGCAGTTCTTC
CAIGTEYNEQFF
>TRBV5-1|TRBJ2-4|-|-
TGCGCCAGTGGAGGGGGAGGGAACATTCAGTACTTC
CASGGGGNIQYF
>TRBV3-1/TRBV3-2|TRBJ2-4|-|TRBD2
TGTGCCAGCAGCGGAAGAGGAGGCGGGGGGGTGAACATTCAGTACTTC
CASSGRGGGGVNIQYF
>TRBV29-1|TRBJ2-7|-|-
TGCAGCGTTGGCCTCGTCGGTCTCGAGCAGTACTTC
CSVGLVGLEQYF
>TRBV24-1|TRBJ1-2|-|-
TGTGCCACCAGTGAGGGCAGCTCTAACTATGGCTACACCTTC
CATSEGSSNYGYTF
>TRBV7-9|TRBJ1-2|-|-
TGTGCCAGCAGCTTAGAAGCCGGCTATGGCTACACCTTC
CASSLEAGYGYTF
>TRBV5-1|TRBJ1-1|-|-
TGCGCCAGCAGCTTGGACACATCGGGCACTGAAGCTTTCTTT
CASSLDTSGTEAFF
>TRBV19|TRBJ2-1|-|TRBD1
TGTGCCAGCCAGAGATCGGGACAGGAAATCCCGATCTCCTACAATGAGCAGTTCTTC
CASQRSGQEIPISYNEQFF
>TRBV29-1|TRBJ2-1|-|TRBD2
TGCAGCGTTGTGGTACTAGCGGGGGTTCCTTCCTACAATGAGCAGTTCTTC
CSVVVLAGVPSYNEQFF
>TRBV18|TRBJ1-3|-|TRBD1
TGTGCCAGCTCACAGATACAGGGGAGCTCTGGAAACACCATATATTTT
CASSQIQGSSGNTIYF